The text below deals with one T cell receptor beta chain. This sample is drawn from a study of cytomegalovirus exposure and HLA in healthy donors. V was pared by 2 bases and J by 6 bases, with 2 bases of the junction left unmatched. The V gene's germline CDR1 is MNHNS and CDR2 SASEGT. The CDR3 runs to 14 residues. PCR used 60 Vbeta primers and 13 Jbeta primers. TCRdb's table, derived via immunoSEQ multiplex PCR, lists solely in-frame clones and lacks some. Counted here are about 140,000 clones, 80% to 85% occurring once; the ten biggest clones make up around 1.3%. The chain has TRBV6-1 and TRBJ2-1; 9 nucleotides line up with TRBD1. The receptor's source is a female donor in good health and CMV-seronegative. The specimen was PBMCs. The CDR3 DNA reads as TGTGCCAGCAGTGAAAGGACAGGGGCCAATGAGCAGTTCTTC. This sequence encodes CASSERTGANEQFF.